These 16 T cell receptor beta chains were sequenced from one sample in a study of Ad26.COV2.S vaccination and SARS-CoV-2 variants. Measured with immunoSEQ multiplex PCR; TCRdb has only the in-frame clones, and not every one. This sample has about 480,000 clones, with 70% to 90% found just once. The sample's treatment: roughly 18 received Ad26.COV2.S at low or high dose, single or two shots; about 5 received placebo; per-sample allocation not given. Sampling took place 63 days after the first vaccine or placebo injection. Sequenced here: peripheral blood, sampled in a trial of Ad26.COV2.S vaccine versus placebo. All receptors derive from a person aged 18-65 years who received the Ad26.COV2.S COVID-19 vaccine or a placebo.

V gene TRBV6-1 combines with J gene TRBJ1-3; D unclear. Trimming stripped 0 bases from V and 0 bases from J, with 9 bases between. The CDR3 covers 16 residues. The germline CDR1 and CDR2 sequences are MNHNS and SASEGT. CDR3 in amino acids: CASSEATPRSGNTIYF. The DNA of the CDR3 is TGTGCCAGCAGTGAAGCGACCCCCCGCTCTGGAAACACCATATATTTT.

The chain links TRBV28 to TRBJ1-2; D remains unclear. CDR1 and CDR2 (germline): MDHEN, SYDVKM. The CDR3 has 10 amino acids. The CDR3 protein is CASGTYGYTF. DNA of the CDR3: TGTGCTTCAGGTACCTATGGCTACACCTTC.

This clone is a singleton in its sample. The CDR3 nucleotides read TGTGCCAGCCAAACGGAGGGGGCTGGAAACACCATATATTTT. As protein: CASQTEGAGNTIYF. V gene TRBV19 combines with J gene TRBJ1-3; D is perhaps TRBD1 (6 bases). CDR1 and CDR2 from the germline V gene are LNHDA and SQIVND (reference sequence). Trimming took 9 bases from V and 2 from J, leaving 14 bases between them. The CDR3 sequence is 14 residues long.

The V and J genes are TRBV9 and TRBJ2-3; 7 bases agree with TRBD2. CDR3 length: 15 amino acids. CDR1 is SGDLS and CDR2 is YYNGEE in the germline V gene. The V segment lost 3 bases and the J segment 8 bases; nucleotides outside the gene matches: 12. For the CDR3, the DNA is TGTGCCAGCAGCGAGCGGTGGACTAGTGAGAGTACGCAGTATTTT. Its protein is CASSERWTSESTQYF.

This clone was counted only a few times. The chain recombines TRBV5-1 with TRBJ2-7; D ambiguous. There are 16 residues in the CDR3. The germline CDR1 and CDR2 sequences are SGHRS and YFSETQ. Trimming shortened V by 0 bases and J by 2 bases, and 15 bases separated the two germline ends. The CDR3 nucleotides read TGCGCCAGCAGCTTGGGCGTTGGGGTACTCCCCTACGAGCAGTACTTC. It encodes CASSLGVGVLPYEQYF.

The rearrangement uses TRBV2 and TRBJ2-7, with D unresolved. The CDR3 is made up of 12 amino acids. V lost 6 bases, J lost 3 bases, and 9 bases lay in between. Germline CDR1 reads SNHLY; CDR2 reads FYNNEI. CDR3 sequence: CASSWLLYEQYF. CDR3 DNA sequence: TGTGCCAGCAGCTGGCTGCTCTACGAGCAGTACTTC.

The CDR3 bases are TGTGCCAGCAGTGAGGGTTGGGGCAGCTCCTACGAGCAGTACTTC. Translation: CASSEGWGSSYEQYF. The chain recombines TRBV6-4 with TRBJ2-7, with a weak D call TRBD1 (5 bases). The ends were cut back, 3 bases at V and 0 bases at J, with 12 bases in the middle. The CDR3 is 15 residues long. From germline, CDR1 is MRHNA and CDR2 SNTAGT.

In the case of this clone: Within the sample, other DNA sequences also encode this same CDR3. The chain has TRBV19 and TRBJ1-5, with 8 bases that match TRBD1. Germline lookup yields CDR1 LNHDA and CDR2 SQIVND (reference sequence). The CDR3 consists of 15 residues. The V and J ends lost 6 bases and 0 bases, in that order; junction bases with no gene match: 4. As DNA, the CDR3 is TGTGCCAGTAGATCAGGGGGCTATAGCAATCAGCCCCAGCATTTT. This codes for CASRSGGYSNQPQHF.

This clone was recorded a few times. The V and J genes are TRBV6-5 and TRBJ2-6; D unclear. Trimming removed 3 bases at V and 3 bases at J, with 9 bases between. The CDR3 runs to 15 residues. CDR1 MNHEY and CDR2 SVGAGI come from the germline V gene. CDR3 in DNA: TGTGCCAGCAGTTATCGTGGGGTTGGGGCCAACGTCCTGACTTTC. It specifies CASSYRGVGANVLTF.

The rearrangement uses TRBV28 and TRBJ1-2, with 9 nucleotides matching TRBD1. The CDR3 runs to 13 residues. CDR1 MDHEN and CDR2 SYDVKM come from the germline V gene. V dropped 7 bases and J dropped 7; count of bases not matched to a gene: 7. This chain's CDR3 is CASTQQGAFGYTF. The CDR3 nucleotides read TGTGCCAGCACTCAACAGGGGGCGTTTGGCTACACCTTC.

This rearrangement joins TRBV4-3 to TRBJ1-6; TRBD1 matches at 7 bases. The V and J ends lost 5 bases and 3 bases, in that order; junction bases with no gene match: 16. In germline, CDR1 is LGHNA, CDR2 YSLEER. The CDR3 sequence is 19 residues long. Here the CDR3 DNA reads TGCGCCAGCAGCTTAGGGGTAGGGTCGGGGACAGACTATAATTCACCCCTCCACTTT. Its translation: CASSLGVGSGTDYNSPLHF.

Here the CDR3 DNA reads TGTGCCAGCAGTTACTCGGGGGACCGCAATCAGCCCCAGCATTTT. Its protein is CASSYSGDRNQPQHF. The chain recombines TRBV6-5 with TRBJ1-5; perhaps TRBD1 as D (5 bases). This CDR3 has 15 residues. Germline-derived CDR1 and CDR2 are MNHEY and SVGAGI. Trimming took 0 bases from V and 2 from J, leaving 8 bases between them.

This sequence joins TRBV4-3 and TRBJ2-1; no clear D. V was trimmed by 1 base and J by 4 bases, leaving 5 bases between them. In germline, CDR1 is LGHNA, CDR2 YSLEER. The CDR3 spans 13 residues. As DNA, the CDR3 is TGCGCCAGCAGCCAAGTCGCTTACAATGAGCAGTTCTTC. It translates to CASSQVAYNEQFF.

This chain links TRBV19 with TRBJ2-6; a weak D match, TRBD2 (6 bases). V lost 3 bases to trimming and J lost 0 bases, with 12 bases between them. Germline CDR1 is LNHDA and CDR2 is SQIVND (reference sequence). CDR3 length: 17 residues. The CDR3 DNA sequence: TGTGCCAGTAGTATTGGAGGGGCCCTCTCTGGGGCCAACGTCCTGACTTTC. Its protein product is CASSIGGALSGANVLTF.

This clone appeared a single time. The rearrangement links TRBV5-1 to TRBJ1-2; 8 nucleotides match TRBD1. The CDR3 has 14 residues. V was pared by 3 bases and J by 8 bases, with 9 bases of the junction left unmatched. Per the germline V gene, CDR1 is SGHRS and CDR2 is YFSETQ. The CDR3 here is CASSSRDRREGYTF. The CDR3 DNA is TGCGCCAGCAGCTCCCGGGACAGGAGAGAAGGCTACACCTTC.

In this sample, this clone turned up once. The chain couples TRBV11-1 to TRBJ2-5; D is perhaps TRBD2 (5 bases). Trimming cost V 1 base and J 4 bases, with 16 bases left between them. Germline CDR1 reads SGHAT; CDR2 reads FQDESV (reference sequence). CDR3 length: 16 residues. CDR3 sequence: CASSLDVGQAGETQYF. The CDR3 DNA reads TGTGCCAGCAGCTTAGATGTCGGGCAGGCGGGAGAGACCCAGTACTTC.